The 17 T cell receptor beta chains below were found in one sample sequenced in a study of T cell responses to AZD1222 COVID-19 vaccine. The table came from immunoSEQ multiplex PCR; TCRdb's copy has only in-frame clones and leaves some out. There are around 130,000 clones in the sample; roughly 93% occur only once, and approximately 7% lies in the top ten. Material: peripheral blood, obtained on day 0 of AZD1222 vaccination. These receptors all stem from an adult in good health.

This clone was recorded only once. The chain joins TRBV10-3 to TRBJ2-7, with 7 bases aligning to TRBD2. From germline, CDR1 is ENHRY and CDR2 SYGVKD. The CDR3 covers 14 residues. Trimming at V came to 6 bases and at J to 7 bases, leaving 12 bases not matched to a gene. The CDR3 sequence is CAIRSSGALLEQYF. The CDR3 DNA is TGTGCCATCAGATCTAGCGGAGCCCTCTTAGAGCAGTACTTC.

The chain couples TRBV27 to TRBJ2-7; D is possibly TRBD1 or TRBD2 (5 bases each). V was cut by 0 bases and J by 6 bases, with 9 bases left in between. CDR1 is MNHEY, CDR2 SMNVEV, per germline (reference sequence). The CDR3 runs to 13 residues. This CDR3 reads CASSLSQGREQYF. The CDR3 nucleotides read TGTGCCAGCAGTTTATCGCAGGGACGCGAGCAGTACTTC.

V and J are TRBV19 and TRBJ1-2, with D maybe TRBD1 (5 bases). The CDR3 is 13 residues long. The V end was cut by 5 bases, the J end by 7 bases, with 14 bases between. Germline V CDR1 and CDR2: LNHDA, SQIVND (reference sequence). The CDR3 DNA reads as TGTGCCAGTAGTGAGGGGAGTTGGAGTGGCTACACCTTC. Translating it yields CASSEGSWSGYTF.

This clone was detected only once. The rearrangement uses TRBV2 and TRBJ1-1; TRBD1 aligns across 8 bases. Germline trimming cut 6 bases from V and 1 base from J; bases unmatched to any gene: 7. The CDR3 is 15 residues long. Per germline, CDR1 SNHLY and CDR2 FYNNEI. The CDR3 bases are TGTGCCAGCAGACTTTCGGGACAGGCGAACACTGAAGCTTTCTTT. Protein sequence: CASRLSGQANTEAFF.

V usage is TRBV28 and J usage is TRBJ1-2, with 8 bases fitting TRBD1. With 1 base clipped from V and 8 bases from J, the junction kept 15 bases outside the gene matches. Germline assignment: CDR1 MDHEN and CDR2 SYDVKM. CDR3 length: 17 residues. The CDR3 bases are TGTGCCAGCAGTTTATCGGTTCCCCTAGACAGGGGAAGAGGCTACACCTTC. Amino acid sequence: CASSLSVPLDRGRGYTF.

The chain combines TRBV30 with TRBJ1-5; D is perhaps TRBD1 (6 bases). Germline CDR1 GTSNPN, CDR2 SVGIG (reference sequence). V gave up 4 bases and J gave up 7 bases, with 17 bases separating them. The CDR3 contains 14 residues. The CDR3 sequence is CAWTRGSEGQPQHF. The CDR3 DNA is TGTGCCTGGACCAGGGGATCGGAGGGCCAGCCCCAGCATTTT.

J is TRBJ1-6 and V is TRBV11-2, with a weak D call TRBD1 (6 bases). The V end was cut by 5 bases, the J end by 6 bases, with 11 bases between. Germline V gene data show CDR1 as SGHAT and CDR2 as FQNNGV. This CDR3 region has 14 residues. The CDR3 DNA reads as TGTGCCAGCAGCCCGGACAGAACTAATTCACCCCTCCACTTT. Amino acid sequence: CASSPDRTNSPLHF. Complete variable domain (other parts from reference TRBV11-2 and TRBJ1-6): EAGVAQSPRYKIIEKRQSVAFWCNPISGHATLYWYQQILGQGPKLLIQFQNNGVVDDSQLPKDRFSAERLKGVDSTLKIQPAKLEDSAVYLCASSPDRTNSPLHFGNGTRLTVT.

V usage is TRBV5-4 and J usage is TRBJ1-3; 11 bases are a match to TRBD1. The CDR3 sequence is 15 residues long. J was trimmed by 2 bases and V by 4 bases; bases with no gene match: 2. The germline V gene has CDR1 SGHNT and CDR2 YYREEE (reference sequence). The CDR3 DNA follows: TGTGCCAGCAGCCGGACAGGGGGCGCTGGAAACACCATATATTTT. Translation: CASSRTGGAGNTIYF.

The CDR3 DNA sequence: TGCGCCAGCCGACGGGACAGGAGCACAGATACGCAGTATTTT. Amino acids: CASRRDRSTDTQYF. The V gene is TRBV5-1, the J gene TRBJ2-3; 8 positions agree with TRBD1. The CDR3 extends over 14 amino acids. CDR1 and CDR2 from the germline V gene are SGHRS and YFSETQ. With V trimmed by 7 bases and J by 0 bases, 4 bases remained unmatched. The full variable domain, completed using reference TRBV5-1 and TRBJ2-3, is KAGVTQTPRYLIKTRGQQVTLSCSPISGHRSVSWYQQTPGQGLQFLFEYFSETQRNKGNFPGRFSGRQFSNSRSEMNVSTLELGDSALYLCASRRDRSTDTQYFGPGTRLTVL.

This clone was seen more than once but under ten times. The chain is built from TRBV28 and TRBJ1-2; D perhaps matches TRBD1 (5 bases). The V end was cut by 5 bases, the J end by 6 bases, with 19 bases between. The germline V gene encodes CDR1 MDHEN and CDR2 SYDVKM. The CDR3 covers 15 residues. CDR3 nucleotides: TGTGCCAGCAGTCTCCAATCCCGGGGGGTGAATGGCTACACCTTC. It encodes CASSLQSRGVNGYTF.

This chain links TRBV3-1 (or the pseudogene TRBV3-2) with TRBJ2-7, with 10 bases lining up with TRBD1. This CDR3 is built from 14 residues. J was trimmed by 6 bases and V by 5 bases; bases with no gene match: 7. Germline V gene lookup returns CDR1 LGHDT and CDR2 YNNKEL (reference sequence). The CDR3 here is CASSERTGGFEQYF. CDR3 sequence (DNA): TGTGCCAGCAGCGAGAGGACAGGGGGGTTCGAGCAGTACTTC.

V is TRBV10-3 and J is TRBJ2-7; 8 bases map to TRBD2. The J segment lost 4 bases and the V segment lost 5 bases, leaving 4 bases of the junction unmatched. The length of the CDR3 is 13 residues. From germline, CDR1 is ENHRY and CDR2 SYGVKD. The DNA for the CDR3 is TGTGCCATCAGTCGGCGGGAGGATTACGAGCAGTACTTC. Protein product: CAISRREDYEQYF.

This clone was picked up one time. The chain has TRBV30 and TRBJ1-1; no clear D gene. There are 13 residues in the CDR3. The V end lost 0 bases, the J end lost 2 bases, and 7 bases lay between the germline ends. Germline V gives CDR1 GTSNPN, CDR2 SVGIG (reference sequence). The CDR3 spells CAWSVSVNTEAFF. The CDR3 DNA is TGTGCCTGGAGTGTAAGCGTTAACACTGAAGCTTTCTTT. Full variable domain (rest looked up from reference TRBV30 and TRBJ1-1): SQTIHQWPATLVQPVGSPLSLECTVEGTSNPNLYWYRQAAGRGLQLLFYSVGIGQISSEVPQNLSASRPQDRQFILSSKKLLLSDSGFYLCAWSVSVNTEAFFGQGTRLTVV.

The V call is TRBV25-1, the J call TRBJ2-1, with D possibly matching TRBD1 (5 bases). V was shortened by 3 bases and J by 8 bases, with 8 bases between the two germline ends. Germline loops: CDR1 MGHDK, CDR2 SYGVNS. This CDR3 spans 12 amino acids. CDR3 sequence reads: CASSELGDEQFF. Written as DNA, the CDR3 is TGTGCCAGCAGTGAGCTAGGGGATGAGCAGTTCTTC.

V and J are TRBV5-6 and TRBJ1-2; no firm D call. The CDR3 loop spans 17 amino acids. V lost 4 bases to trimming and J lost 3 bases, with 22 bases between them. The germline V gene encodes CDR1 SGHDT and CDR2 YYEEEE. Here the CDR3 DNA reads TGTGCCAGCAGCGGGCGAACCGGGCCCCTAGGTTACTATGGCTACACCTTC. It codes for CASSGRTGPLGYYGYTF.

The chain has TRBV24-1 and TRBJ1-1, with D maybe TRBD1 (6 bases). Germline V gives CDR1 KGHDR, CDR2 SFDVKD. This CDR3 comprises 13 residues. Trimming cost V 3 bases and J 6 bases, with 10 bases left between them. This chain's CDR3 is CATSDPDSAEAFF. As DNA, the CDR3 is TGTGCCACCAGTGATCCGGACAGCGCTGAAGCTTTCTTT.

This clone showed up just once. The chain is built from TRBV18 and TRBJ2-7; D is unclear. This CDR3 has 14 residues. Trimming took 1 base from V and 3 from J, leaving 10 bases between them. Germline CDR1 KGHSH, CDR2 LQKENI. This CDR3 reads CASSPLGQYYEQYF. DNA for the CDR3: TGTGCCAGCTCACCACTAGGCCAATACTACGAGCAGTACTTC.